This T cell receptor beta chain comes out of a study of cytomegalovirus exposure and HLA in healthy donors. This clone appeared once. V was clipped by 1 base and J by 5 bases; unmatched bases: 8. The germline V gene encodes CDR1 MNHNS and CDR2 SASEGT. This CDR3 is 15 amino acids long. Though nominally healthy at sampling, donors likely had unrecorded immune exposures. PCR primers comprised 60 Vbeta and 13 Jbeta primers. Libraries were prepared by immunoSEQ multiplex PCR; TCRdb keeps only in-frame clonotypes and omits some of them. The sample gives about 130,000 clones, 65% to 75% of which show up once; roughly 6.3% is in the top ten.

The chain uses TRBV6-1 and TRBJ2-7; TRBD2 matches at 7 bases. This TCR was sampled from a woman aged 50 to 60 in good health and CMV-seropositive. The specimen sequenced was PBMCs. CDR3 DNA: TGTGCCAGCAGTGAAGGCGGGGGAGGCCCCCACGAGCAGTACTTC. Protein product: CASSEGGGGPHEQYF.